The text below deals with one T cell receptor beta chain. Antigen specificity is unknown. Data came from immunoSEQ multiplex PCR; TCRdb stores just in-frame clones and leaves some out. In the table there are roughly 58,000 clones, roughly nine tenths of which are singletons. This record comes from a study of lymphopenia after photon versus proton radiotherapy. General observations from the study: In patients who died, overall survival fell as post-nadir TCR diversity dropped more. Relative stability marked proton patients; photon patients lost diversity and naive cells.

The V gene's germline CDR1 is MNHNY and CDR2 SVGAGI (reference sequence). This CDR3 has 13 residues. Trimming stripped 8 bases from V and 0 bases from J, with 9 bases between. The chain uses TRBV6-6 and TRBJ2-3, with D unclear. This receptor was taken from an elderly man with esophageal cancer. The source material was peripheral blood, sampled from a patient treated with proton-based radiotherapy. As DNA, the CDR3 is TGTGCCAGCCAACGACCGAGCACAGATACGCAGTATTTT. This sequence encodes CASQRPSTDTQYF.